The clone carrying this TCR beta chain occurred a few times. Germline-derived CDR1 and CDR2 are SGHTA and FQGTGA. Trimming removed 0 bases from V and 0 bases from J, with 5 bases in between. The CDR3 covers 15 residues. The entry originates in a study of blood T cell repertoires in COVID-19. TCRdb keeps only in-frame clones here, not all; method: immunoSEQ multiplex PCR. The sample carries a few hundred thousand clones, 85% recorded once. This sequence joins TRBV7-3 and TRBJ2-2; no clear D. Sequencing was done on a sample of peripheral blood. The clonotype comes from a man aged 45 to 65 with active or convalescent COVID-19. CDR3 amino acids: CASSLTTPNTGELFF. DNA for the CDR3: TGTGCCAGCAGCTTAACCACACCGAACACCGGGGAGCTGTTTTTT. The entire variable domain, with the rest obtained from reference TRBV7-3 and TRBJ2-2, is as follows: GAGVSQTPSNKVTEKGKYVELRCDPISGHTALYWYRQSLGQGPEFLIYFQGTGAADDSGLPNDRFFAVRPEGSVSTLKIQRTERGDSAVYLCASSLTTPNTGELFFGEGSRLTVL.